This T cell receptor beta chain was found in a study of shared clonotypes between healthy human individuals (TCRdb year 2020). Study-wide context: The cohort comprised two women and a few men aged 18 to 49 years. For each donor, CD4 naive and CD4 memory were each run on three plates, CD8 naive on two plates, and CD8 memory on one plate. To estimate repertoire size and how much clonotype sharing occurs between individuals, the study deeply sequenced the blood TCR repertoires of about 5 healthy adults. To increase sequencing depth and limit assay-specific biases, different laboratories used diverse techniques to prepare libraries and sequence TCR repertoires. Between about 0.94 and 8.9 billion PBMCs per donor were obtained by leukapheresis. Study-wide conclusions, independent of this receptor: Approximately 5% of naive CD4, 3.5% of naive CD8, roughly 2.4% of memory CD4, and less than 0.45% of memory CD8 clonotypes were shared across four donors. Because the study included a small number of donors, the genetic and exposure-history diversity represented was limited. Even with the large sequencing depth, rarefaction of the sorted-subset datasets indicated that sequencing was incomplete. Naive subsets generally had larger estimated clonotype richness than memory subsets did. Sampling was restricted to blood, and TCR repertoires in tissues likely differ from the TCR repertoires found in blood. Pairwise subsampling indicated that sequencing depth was expected to affect the degree of clonotype sharing among donors. Clonotypes shared by all four sorted-subset donors showed higher generation probabilities than non-shared clonotypes.

In the germline V gene, CDR1 corresponds to MDHEN and CDR2 to SYDVKM. Trimming takes 3 bases from V and 4 bases from J, and the germline ends sit 22 bases apart. The CDR3, cysteine through phenylalanine, is 17 amino acids long. The CDR3 DNA has 51 bases and is translated from base 1. Healthy HIV-negative adults with no recently reported acute infections or vaccinations were included as donors. Every donor was a Caucasian adult living in Nashville, Tennessee, USA. CD4+ T cells were enriched through magnetic negative selection, after which naive cells were positively selected on CD45RA and the remaining negative fraction served as the memory subset. Blood was collected by leukapheresis, and PBMCs were isolated by Ficoll-Histopaque density gradient centrifugation and then cryopreserved in liquid nitrogen vapor phase. Purity and quantity of every magnetically sorted T cell population were checked by analytical flow cytometry. Genomic DNA was isolated from every sorted fraction and measured by UV absorbance on a Nanodrop 2000c.

Using the deep immunoSEQ assay, multiplex PCR amplified TCR CDR3 regions from genomic DNA. Genomic DNA extracted from each cell subset was distributed evenly over all wells of several immunoSEQ 96-well plates, and each plate served as one replicate. For sorted subsets, about 200 ng genomic DNA, equal to 30,000 to 35,000 T cell genomes, was loaded into each replicate PCR. The purified libraries were quantified using a Qubit 3.0 fluorometer, sized with a Bioanalyzer 2100, and then quantified again using the KAPA Library Quantification kit. Each immunoSEQ 96-well plate was sequenced on its own single-read 150-cycle Illumina NextSeq 550 flow cell. As for how the authors treated the data: The immunoSEQ output contained only junctional sequences without quality scores, so filtering could not match that applied to full-length reads. Sequences were annotated with PyIR, a Python wrapper for IgBLAST v1.9, using IMGT germline references to assign V/J genes and CDR3. Any read was removed if the V/J assignment was weak (E-value above 1e-6), the CDR3 was missing, or the read contained stop codons, out-of-frame junctions, or ambiguous translated residues. V3J clonotypes were defined as sequences sharing an identical inferred V gene, J gene, and CDR3 amino acid sequence. Percentage overlap between repertoires was computed as shared unique clonotypes divided by the size of the smaller repertoire. Three approaches were used to assess repertoire richness: RTK rarefaction, the Chao1 estimator, and Recon v2.1 estimates of unobserved clonotypes. OLGA was used to compute generation probabilities for all TCRbeta clonotypes that the gDNA method yielded from a few donors. TCRdb limited this immuneACCESS table to in-frame rearrangements with V and J called. A share of clones is missing; checked studies link under half to unresolved V genes, and the rest is unexplained. For V, J and clone size, that table is used; D and trimming come from the DNA. The sample records about 1.5 million clones, approximately 98% of which are singletons. The ten largest clones capture around 0.45% of the sample.

A word on this clone: Its antigen remains unidentified. One base away there is no much larger clone; base qualities are not given.

The sample was naive CD4+ T cells sorted from blood. Taken with the paper, the label for cell subset or site translates to: CD45RA+ positively selected. The V and J genes are TRBV28 and TRBJ2-7; the D gene lacks a confident call. The clonotype was recovered from a man in his thirties or forties in good health. The CDR3 reads CASSFAPRISNRYEQYF. The DNA sequence is as follows: TGTGCCAGCAGTTTCGCGCCTCGCATCTCGAACAGATACGAGCAGTACTTC.